The table lists the clone carrying this T cell receptor (beta chain) with many counts. V was pared by 6 bases and J by 0 bases, with 21 bases between. CDR3 length equals 17 residues. Germline CDR1 and CDR2: MDHEN and SYDVKM. Researchers took RNA transcripts and amplified the TCR beta CDR3 regions from them. The HTBI primer set was used in a first-round RT-PCR of the TCR CDR3. From the multiplex PCR reads, TCRdb called clonotypes with MiXCR, one entry per CDR3 protein. Of approximately 300,000 distinct CDR3 sequences listed, over 15% are singletons. The data are from a study of T cells in Graves' hyperthyroidism and ophthalmopathy.

The sequencing input was blood. The chain is built from TRBV28 and TRBJ2-7, with D perhaps matching TRBD1 (6 bases). The sequence came from a woman aged 55-70 years with Graves' ophthalmopathy. CDR3: CASRLRGQPNFSYEQYF. The CDR3 region has the DNA TGTGCCAGCAGGCTTAGAGGACAGCCAAACTTCTCCTACGAGCAGTACTTC.